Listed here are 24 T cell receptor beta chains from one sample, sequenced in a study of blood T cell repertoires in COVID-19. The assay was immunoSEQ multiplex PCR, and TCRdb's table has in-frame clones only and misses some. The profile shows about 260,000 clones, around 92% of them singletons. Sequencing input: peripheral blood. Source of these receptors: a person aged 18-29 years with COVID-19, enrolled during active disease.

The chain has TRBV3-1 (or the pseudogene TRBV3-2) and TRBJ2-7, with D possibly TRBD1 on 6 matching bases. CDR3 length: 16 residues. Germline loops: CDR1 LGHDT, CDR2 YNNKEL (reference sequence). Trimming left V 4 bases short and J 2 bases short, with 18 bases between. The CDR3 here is CASSPIRDTQPYEQYF. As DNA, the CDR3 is TGTGCCAGCAGCCCGATCCGGGACACACAGCCCTACGAGCAGTACTTC.

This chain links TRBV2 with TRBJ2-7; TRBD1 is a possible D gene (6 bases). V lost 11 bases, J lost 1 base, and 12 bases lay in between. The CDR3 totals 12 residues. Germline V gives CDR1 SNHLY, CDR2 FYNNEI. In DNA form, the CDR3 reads TGTGCCCTTAAGGGGGATTCCTACGAGCAGTACTTC. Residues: CALKGDSYEQYF. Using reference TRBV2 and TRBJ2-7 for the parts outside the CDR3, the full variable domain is EPEVTQTPSHQVTQMGQEVILRCVPISNHLYFYWYRQILGQKVEFLVSFYNNEISEKSEIFDDQFSVERPDGSNFTLKIRSTKLEDSAMYFCALKGDSYEQYFGPGTRLTVT.

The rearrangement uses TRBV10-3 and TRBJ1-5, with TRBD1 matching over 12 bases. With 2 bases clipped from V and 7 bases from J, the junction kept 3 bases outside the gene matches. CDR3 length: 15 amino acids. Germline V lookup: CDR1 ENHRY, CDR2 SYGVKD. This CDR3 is CAISEGTGGGQPQHF. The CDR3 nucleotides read TGTGCCATCAGTGAGGGGACAGGGGGCGGACAGCCCCAGCATTTT.

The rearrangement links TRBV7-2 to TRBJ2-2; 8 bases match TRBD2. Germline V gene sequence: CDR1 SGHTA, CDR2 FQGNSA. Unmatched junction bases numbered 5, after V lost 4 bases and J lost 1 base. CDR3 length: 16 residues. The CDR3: CASSSPGLGNTGELFF. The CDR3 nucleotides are TGTGCCAGCAGCTCTCCGGGACTAGGGAACACCGGGGAGCTGTTTTTT.

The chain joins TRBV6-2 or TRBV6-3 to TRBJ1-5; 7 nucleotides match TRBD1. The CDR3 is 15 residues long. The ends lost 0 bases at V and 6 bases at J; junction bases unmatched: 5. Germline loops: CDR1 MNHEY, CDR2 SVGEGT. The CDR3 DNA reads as TGTGCCAGCAGTTACTCTCTGACAGGGATTCAGCCCCAGCATTTT. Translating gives CASSYSLTGIQPQHF.

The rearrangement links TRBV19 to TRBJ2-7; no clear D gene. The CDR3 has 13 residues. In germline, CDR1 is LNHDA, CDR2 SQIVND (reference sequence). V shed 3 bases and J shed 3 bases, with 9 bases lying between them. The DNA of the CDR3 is TGTGCCAGTAGTATTTCCGCGAACTACGAGCAGTACTTC. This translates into CASSISANYEQYF.

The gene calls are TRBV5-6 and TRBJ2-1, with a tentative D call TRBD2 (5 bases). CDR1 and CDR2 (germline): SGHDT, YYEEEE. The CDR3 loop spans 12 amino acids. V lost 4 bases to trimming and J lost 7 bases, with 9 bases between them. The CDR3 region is CASSRGLNEQFF. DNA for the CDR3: TGTGCCAGCAGCCGAGGGCTTAATGAGCAGTTCTTC.

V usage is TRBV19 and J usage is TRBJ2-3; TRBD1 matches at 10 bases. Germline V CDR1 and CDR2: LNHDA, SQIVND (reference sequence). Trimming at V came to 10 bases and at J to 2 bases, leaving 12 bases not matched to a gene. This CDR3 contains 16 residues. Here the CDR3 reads CATKTPGQGFTDTQYF. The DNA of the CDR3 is TGTGCCACCAAGACTCCGGGACAGGGGTTCACAGATACGCAGTATTTT.

The CDR3 coding sequence is TGTGCCAGCAGTCGACAGGGATACTACGAGCAGTACTTC. It specifies CASSRQGYYEQYF. The rearrangement joins TRBV28 to TRBJ2-7; 7 nucleotides match TRBD1. CDR1 and CDR2 (germline): MDHEN, SYDVKM. Trimming at V came to 5 bases and at J to 3 bases, leaving 4 bases not matched to a gene. This CDR3 comprises 13 residues. The full variable domain, with the rest looked up from reference TRBV28 and TRBJ2-7, is DVKVTQSSRYLVKRTGEKVFLECVQDMDHENMFWYRQDPGLGLRLIYFSYDVKMKEKGDIPEGYSVSREKKERFSLILESASTNQTSMYLCASSRQGYYEQYFGPGTRLTVT.

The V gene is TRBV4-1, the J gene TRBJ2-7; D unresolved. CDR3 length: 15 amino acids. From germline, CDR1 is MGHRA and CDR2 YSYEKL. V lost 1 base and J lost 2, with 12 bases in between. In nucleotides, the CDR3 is TGCGCCAGCAGCCAAGGGGTCAGCGCTCCCTACGAGCAGTACTTC. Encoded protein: CASSQGVSAPYEQYF.

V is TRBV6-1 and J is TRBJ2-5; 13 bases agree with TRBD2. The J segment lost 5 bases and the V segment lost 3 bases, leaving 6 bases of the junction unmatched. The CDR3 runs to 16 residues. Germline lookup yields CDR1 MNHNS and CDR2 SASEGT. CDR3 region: CASSDTSGRAWETQYF. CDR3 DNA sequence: TGTGCCAGCAGTGACACTAGCGGGAGGGCCTGGGAGACCCAGTACTTC.

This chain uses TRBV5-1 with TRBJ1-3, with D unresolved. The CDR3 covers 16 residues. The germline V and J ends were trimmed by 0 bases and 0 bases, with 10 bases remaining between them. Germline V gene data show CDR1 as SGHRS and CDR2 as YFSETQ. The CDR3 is CASSLELELSGNTIYF. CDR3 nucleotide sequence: TGCGCCAGCAGCTTGGAGCTGGAGCTCTCTGGAAACACCATATATTTT.

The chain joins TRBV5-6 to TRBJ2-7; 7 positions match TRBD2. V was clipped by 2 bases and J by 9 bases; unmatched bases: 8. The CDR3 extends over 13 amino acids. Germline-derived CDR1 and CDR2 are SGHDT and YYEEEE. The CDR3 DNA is TGTGCCAGCAGCTTTGGGGAGGGGACGATGCAGTACTTC. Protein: CASSFGEGTMQYF.

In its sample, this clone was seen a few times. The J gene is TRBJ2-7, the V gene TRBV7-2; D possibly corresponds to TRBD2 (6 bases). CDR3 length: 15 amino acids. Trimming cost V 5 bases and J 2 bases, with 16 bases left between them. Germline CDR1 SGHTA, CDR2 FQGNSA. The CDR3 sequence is CASSTWGERTYEQYF. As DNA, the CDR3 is TGTGCCAGCAGCACTTGGGGGGAACGAACCTACGAGCAGTACTTC.

CDR3 protein: CASSIGGQLQETQYF. The CDR3 DNA reads as TGTGCCAGTAGTATAGGTGGACAGCTCCAAGAGACCCAGTACTTC. The gene calls are TRBV19 and TRBJ2-5; tentatively, D is TRBD1 (6 bases). The CDR3 sequence is 15 residues long. Trimming pared 1 base from V and 1 base from J, leaving 10 bases between. The germline V gene encodes CDR1 LNHDA and CDR2 SQIVND (reference sequence).

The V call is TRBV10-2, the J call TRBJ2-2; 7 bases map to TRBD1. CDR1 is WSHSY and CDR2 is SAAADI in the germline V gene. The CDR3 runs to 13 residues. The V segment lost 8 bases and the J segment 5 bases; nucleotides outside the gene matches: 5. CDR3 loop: CASQSGGTGELFF. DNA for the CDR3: TGCGCCAGCCAATCAGGGGGAACCGGGGAGCTGTTTTTT.

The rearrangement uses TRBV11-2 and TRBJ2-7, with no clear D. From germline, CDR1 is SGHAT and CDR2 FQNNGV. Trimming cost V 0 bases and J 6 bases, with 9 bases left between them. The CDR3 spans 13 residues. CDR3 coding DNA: TGTGCCAGCAGCTTAGAGGCACCAGGCGAGCAGTACTTC. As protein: CASSLEAPGEQYF.

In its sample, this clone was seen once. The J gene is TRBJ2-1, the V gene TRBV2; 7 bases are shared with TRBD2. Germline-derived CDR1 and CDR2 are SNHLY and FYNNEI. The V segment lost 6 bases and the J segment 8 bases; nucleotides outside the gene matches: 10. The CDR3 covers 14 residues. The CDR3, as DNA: TGTGCCAGCAGGGGACTAAGGGAGGTGGATGAGCAGTTCTTC. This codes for CASRGLREVDEQFF.

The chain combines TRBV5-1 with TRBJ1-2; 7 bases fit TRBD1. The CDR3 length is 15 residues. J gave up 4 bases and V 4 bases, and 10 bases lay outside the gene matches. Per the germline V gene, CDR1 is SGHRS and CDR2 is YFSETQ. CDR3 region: CASSPDLGQPYGYTF. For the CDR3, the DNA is TGCGCCAGCAGCCCGGACTTGGGACAGCCCTATGGCTACACCTTC.

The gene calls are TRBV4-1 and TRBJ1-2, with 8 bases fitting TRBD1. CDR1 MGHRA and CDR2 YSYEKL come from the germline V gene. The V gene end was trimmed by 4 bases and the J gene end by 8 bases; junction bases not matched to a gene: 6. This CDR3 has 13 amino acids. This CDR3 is CASSLGQGAGYTF. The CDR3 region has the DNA TGCGCCAGCAGCCTCGGACAGGGCGCAGGCTACACCTTC.

The CDR3 DNA is TGTGCCAGCAGCCCCCCCCCGACTAGCGGCCCCCCCAATGAGCAGTTCTTC. Protein sequence: CASSPPPTSGPPNEQFF. V gene TRBV7-9 combines with J gene TRBJ2-1; 9 bases are a match to TRBD2. The CDR3 loop spans 17 amino acids. V was clipped by 5 bases and J by 6 bases; unmatched bases: 14. Germline CDR1 is SEHNR and CDR2 is FQNEAQ (reference sequence).

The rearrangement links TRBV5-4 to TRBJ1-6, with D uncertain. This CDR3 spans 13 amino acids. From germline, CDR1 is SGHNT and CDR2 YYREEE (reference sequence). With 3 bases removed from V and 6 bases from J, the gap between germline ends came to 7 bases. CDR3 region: CASSSSLNSPLHF. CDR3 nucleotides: TGTGCCAGCAGCTCTAGTCTTAATTCACCCCTCCACTTT.

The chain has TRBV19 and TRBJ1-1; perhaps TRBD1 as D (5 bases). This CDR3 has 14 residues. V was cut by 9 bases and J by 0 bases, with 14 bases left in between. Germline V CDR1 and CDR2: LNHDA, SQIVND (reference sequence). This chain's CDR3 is CASDWGGLNTEAFF. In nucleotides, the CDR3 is TGTGCCAGCGACTGGGGGGGTCTGAACACTGAAGCTTTCTTT.

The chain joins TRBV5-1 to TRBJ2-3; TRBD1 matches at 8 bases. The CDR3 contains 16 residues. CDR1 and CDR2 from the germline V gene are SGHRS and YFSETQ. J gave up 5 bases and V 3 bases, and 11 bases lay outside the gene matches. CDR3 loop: CASSWGTGMVGDTQYF. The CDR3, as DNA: TGCGCCAGCAGCTGGGGGACAGGAATGGTTGGAGATACGCAGTATTTT.